This paragraph covers one T cell receptor (beta chain) sequence. As yet, its antigen is unknown. One end of the junction does not line up with germline, which may come from a read error. This entry is derived from a study of identical twins' blood T cells. Study observations and caveats: Twin similarity might stem from environmental factors, not only genetics. Abundant TCRbeta CDR3s overlapped more between twins than with unrelated donors.

Reared together, all three twin pairs probably met the same infectious agents and vaccines. CDR1 and CDR2 from the germline V gene are SGHRS and YFSETQ. The CDR3 is 15 amino acids. TCR cDNA libraries were made from RNA using a previously described, modified protocol. Via MiXCR, TCRdb re-called the 5' RACE reads, giving one row per CDR3 protein. The repertoire holds hundreds of thousands of distinct CDR3 sequences, with 28% as singletons. The genes are TRBV5-1 and TRBJ2-3; a possible D gene is TRBD2 (5 bases). The sample comprised PBMCs. The TCR sequence derives from a woman between 18 and 50 years old in good health. CDR3 in DNA: TGCGTCAGCCGACTACGGACTCTTATGGGAGATACGCAGTATTTT. Protein sequence: CVSRLRTLMGDTQYF.